This T cell receptor (beta chain) comes out of a study of molecular identifiers for immune sequencing clone quantification. Background on the study: In replicates, the authors split RNA from around 20,000 or 100,000 naive CD8 cells five ways and sequenced four.

Methods described previously were used for bulk TCR libraries, and listed TCR primers were applied. MiXCR, applied by TCRdb to the PCR reads, yields one record per CDR3 protein. The sample lists more than 550,000 distinct CDR3 sequences, 25% occurring once. This clonotype occurred a few times. With V trimmed by 8 bases and J by 6 bases, 14 bases remained unmatched. The CDR3 has 16 residues. The V gene's germline CDR1 is MNHEY and CDR2 SMNVEV (reference sequence). This sequence was found in a human donor in good health. Some libraries in this study had Jurkat cell RNA spiked in. This chain joins TRBV27 and TRBJ2-1; the match to TRBD2 covers 9 bases. Sequenced sample: naive CD8+ T cells from blood, with Jurkat cell RNA spiked in. Sample subset: FACS-sorted CD8+CD4-CCR7+CD45RA+ naive T cells. Written as DNA, the CDR3 is TGTGCCAGCGGATTCACCTGGCGGGAGGGGGGCAATGAGCAGTTCTTC. The encoded protein is CASGFTWREGGNEQFF.